The present T cell receptor beta chain was sequenced within a study of T cells expressing NK-cell markers. Study-wide context: Each TCR beta repertoire originated in sorted T cells that were CD3+CD56+NKG2C+, CD3+CD56+NKG2C- or CD3+CD56-NKG2C+. Seven HCMV-seropositive donors and one seronegative donor made up the eight sequenced donors.

CDR1 and CDR2 from the germline V gene are SGHAT and FQNNGV. The CDR3 spans 15 residues. TCRdb processed the 5' RACE reads again and assigns one entry to each CDR3 protein, with no DNA. Recorded for this sample: about 410,000 distinct CDR3 sequences. The chain combines TRBV11-2 with TRBJ2-2. The sample consisted of blood T cells: a sorted CD56 or NKG2C T cell subset, CD4+ or CD8+ T cells, or bulk PBMC T cells (not recorded which). The clonotype comes from a woman aged 45-59 years in good health. The CDR3 reads CASSLARGTSGELFF.